This T cell receptor beta chain was profiled in a study of CD8 T cells in ankylosing spondylitis. This clonotype was detected many times. The length of the CDR3 is 15 residues. V shed 3 bases, J shed 8 bases, and the junction held 10 bases outside the gene matches. TCRdb recomputed calls from the 5' RACE reads with MiXCR, one row per CDR3 protein. This table holds about 360,000 distinct CDR3 sequences, approximately 22% found once. Sequencing used blood, either unsorted or a sorted T cell fraction (not recorded which). This TCR came from a male donor with ankylosing spondylitis or in good health (not recorded which). The chain uses TRBV12-3 or TRBV12-4 and TRBJ2-4; 7 bases align to TRBD2. CDR3 nucleotides: TGTGCCAGCAGTTTTGGTAGCGGGCAGCGGGACATTCAGTACTTC. This gives the protein CASSFGSGQRDIQYF.